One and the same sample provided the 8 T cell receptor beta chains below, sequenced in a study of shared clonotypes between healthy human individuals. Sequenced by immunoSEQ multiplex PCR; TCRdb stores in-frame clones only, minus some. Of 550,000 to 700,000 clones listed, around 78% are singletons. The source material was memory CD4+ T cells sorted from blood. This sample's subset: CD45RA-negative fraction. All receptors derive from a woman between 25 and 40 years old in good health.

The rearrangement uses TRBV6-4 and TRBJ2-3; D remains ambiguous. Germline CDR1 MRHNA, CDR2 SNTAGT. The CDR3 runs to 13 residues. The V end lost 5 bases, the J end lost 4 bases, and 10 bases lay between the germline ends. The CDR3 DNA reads TGTGCCAGCAGTAAATCTGGGGCAGATACGCAGTATTTT. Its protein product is CASSKSGADTQYF.

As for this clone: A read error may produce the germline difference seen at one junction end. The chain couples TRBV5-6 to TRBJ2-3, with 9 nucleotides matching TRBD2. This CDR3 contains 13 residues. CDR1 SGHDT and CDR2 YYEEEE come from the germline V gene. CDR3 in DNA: TGTGCCAGCGGCTTAGCGGGAGCAGATACGCAGTATTTT. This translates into CASGLAGADTQYF.

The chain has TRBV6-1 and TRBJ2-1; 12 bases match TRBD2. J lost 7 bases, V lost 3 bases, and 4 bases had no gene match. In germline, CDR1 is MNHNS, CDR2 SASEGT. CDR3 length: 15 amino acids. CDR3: CASSDLAGGRNEQFF. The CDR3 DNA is TGTGCCAGCAGTGATCTAGCGGGAGGGCGGAATGAGCAGTTCTTC.

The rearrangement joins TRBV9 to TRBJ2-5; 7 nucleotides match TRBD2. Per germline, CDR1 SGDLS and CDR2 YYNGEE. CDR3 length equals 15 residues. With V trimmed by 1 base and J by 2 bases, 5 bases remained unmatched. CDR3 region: CASSVSLAEQETQYF. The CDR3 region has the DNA TGTGCCAGCAGCGTATCCCTAGCGGAACAAGAGACCCAGTACTTC.

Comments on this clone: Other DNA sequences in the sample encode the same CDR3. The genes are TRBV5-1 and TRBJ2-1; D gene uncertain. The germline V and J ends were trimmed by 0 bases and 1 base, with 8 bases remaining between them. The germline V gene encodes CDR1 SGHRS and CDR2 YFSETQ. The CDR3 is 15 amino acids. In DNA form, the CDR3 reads TGCGCCAGCAGCTTGGGATCGGGTTCCTACAATGAGCAGTTCTTC. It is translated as CASSLGSGSYNEQFF.

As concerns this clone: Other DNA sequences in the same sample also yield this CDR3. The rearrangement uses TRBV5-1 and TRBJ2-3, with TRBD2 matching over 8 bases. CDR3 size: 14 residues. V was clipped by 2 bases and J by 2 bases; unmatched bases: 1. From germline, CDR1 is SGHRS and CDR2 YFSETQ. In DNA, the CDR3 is TGCGCCAGCAGCTTAGCGGGAGTCACAGATACGCAGTATTTT. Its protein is CASSLAGVTDTQYF.

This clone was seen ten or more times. The CDR3 region is CASSLVTGFTYEQYF. In DNA, the CDR3 is TGTGCCAGCAGCTTAGTGACAGGGTTCACCTACGAGCAGTACTTC. The V call is TRBV11-2, the J call TRBJ2-7, with 7 positions matching TRBD1. Per germline, CDR1 SGHAT and CDR2 FQNNGV. With V trimmed by 1 base and J by 2 bases, 5 bases remained unmatched. CDR3 length: 15 amino acids.

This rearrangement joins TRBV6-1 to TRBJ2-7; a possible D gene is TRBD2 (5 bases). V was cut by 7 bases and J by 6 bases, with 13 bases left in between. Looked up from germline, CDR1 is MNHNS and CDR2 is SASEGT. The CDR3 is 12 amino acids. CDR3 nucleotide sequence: TGTGCCAGCACCAGTGGGAGTTCCGAGCAGTACTTC. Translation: CASTSGSSEQYF.